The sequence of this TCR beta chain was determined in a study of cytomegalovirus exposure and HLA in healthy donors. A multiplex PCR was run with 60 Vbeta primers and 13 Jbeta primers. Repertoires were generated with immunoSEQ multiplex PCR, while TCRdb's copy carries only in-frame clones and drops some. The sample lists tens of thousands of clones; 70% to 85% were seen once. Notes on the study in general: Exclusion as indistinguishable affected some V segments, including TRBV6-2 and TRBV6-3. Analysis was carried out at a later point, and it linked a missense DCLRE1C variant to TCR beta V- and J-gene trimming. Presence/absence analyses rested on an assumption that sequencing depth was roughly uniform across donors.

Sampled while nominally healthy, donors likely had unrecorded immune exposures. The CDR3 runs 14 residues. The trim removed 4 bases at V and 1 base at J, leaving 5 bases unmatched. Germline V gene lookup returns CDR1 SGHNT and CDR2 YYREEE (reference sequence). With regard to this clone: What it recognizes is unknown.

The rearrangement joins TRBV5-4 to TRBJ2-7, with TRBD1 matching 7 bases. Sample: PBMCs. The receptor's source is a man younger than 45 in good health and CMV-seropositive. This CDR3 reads CASSTRQGSYEQYF. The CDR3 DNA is TGTGCCAGCAGCACCCGACAGGGTTCCTACGAGCAGTACTTC.